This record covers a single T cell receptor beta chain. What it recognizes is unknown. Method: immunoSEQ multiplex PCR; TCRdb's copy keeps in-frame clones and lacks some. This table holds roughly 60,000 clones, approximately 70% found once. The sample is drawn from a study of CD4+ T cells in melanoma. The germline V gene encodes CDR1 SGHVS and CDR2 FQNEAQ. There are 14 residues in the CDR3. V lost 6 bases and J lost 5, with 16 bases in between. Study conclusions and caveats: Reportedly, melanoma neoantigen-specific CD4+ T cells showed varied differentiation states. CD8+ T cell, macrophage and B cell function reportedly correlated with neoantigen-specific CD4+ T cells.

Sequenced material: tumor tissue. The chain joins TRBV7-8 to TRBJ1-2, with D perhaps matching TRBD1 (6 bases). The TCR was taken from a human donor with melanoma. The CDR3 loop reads CASRSKAGQYGYTF. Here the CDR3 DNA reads TGTGCCAGCAGGTCTAAGGCGGGACAATATGGCTACACCTTC.